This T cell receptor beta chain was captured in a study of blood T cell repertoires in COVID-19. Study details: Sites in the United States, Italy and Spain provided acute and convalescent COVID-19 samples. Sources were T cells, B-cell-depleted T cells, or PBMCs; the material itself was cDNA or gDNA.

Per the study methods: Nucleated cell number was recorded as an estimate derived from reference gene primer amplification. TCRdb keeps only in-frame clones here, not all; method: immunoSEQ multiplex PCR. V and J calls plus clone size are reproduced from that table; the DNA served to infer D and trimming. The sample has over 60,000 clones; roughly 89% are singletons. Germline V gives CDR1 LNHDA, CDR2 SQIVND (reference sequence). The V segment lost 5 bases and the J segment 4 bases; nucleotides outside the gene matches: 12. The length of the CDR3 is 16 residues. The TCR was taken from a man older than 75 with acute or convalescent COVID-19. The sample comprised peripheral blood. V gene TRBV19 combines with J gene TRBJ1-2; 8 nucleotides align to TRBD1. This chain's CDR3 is CASSSERQGKVYGYTF. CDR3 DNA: TGTGCCAGTAGTTCAGAAAGACAGGGGAAGGTCTATGGCTACACCTTC. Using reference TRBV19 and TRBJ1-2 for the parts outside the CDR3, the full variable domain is DGGITQSPKYLFRKEGQNVTLSCEQNLNHDAMYWYRQDPGQGLRLIYYSQIVNDFQKGDIAEGYSVSREKKESFPLTVTSAQKNPTAFYLCASSSERQGKVYGYTFGSGTRLTVV.